Below are 14 T cell receptor beta chains sequenced from a single sample in a study of cytomegalovirus exposure and HLA in healthy donors. This PCR relied on a set of 60 Vbeta primers and 13 Jbeta primers. Some clones are missing from TCRdb's copy, which holds only in-frame ones; the method was immunoSEQ multiplex PCR. The sample has 200,000 to 250,000 clones; 70% to 85% are singletons. Sequenced input: PBMCs. The source is a male donor in good health and CMV-seronegative.

V gene TRBV11-2 combines with J gene TRBJ1-1; possible D gene TRBD1, 6 bases. The V end lost 1 base, the J end lost 8 bases, and 17 bases lay between the germline ends. CDR1 SGHAT and CDR2 FQNNGV come from the germline V gene. The CDR3 loop spans 15 amino acids. The CDR3 here is CASSLAGGSPGEAFF. DNA for the CDR3: TGTGCCAGCAGCTTAGCGGGGGGCTCCCCGGGGGAAGCTTTCTTT. Based on the CDR3 plus reference TRBV11-2 and TRBJ1-1, the full variable domain is EAGVAQSPRYKIIEKRQSVAFWCNPISGHATLYWYQQILGQGPKLLIQFQNNGVVDDSQLPKDRFSAERLKGVDSTLKIQPAKLEDSAVYLCASSLAGGSPGEAFFGQGTRLTVV.

The rearrangement uses TRBV19 and TRBJ2-1; D perhaps matches TRBD2 (5 bases). The germline V and J ends were trimmed by 1 base and 6 bases, with 13 bases remaining between them. Germline CDR1 is LNHDA and CDR2 is SQIVND (reference sequence). The CDR3 loop spans 15 amino acids. The CDR3 here is CASSIVRDPVNEQFF. As DNA, the CDR3 is TGTGCCAGTAGTATAGTTCGGGATCCGGTCAATGAGCAGTTCTTC. Supplemented by reference TRBV19 and TRBJ2-1, the full variable domain reads DGGITQSPKYLFRKEGQNVTLSCEQNLNHDAMYWYRQDPGQGLRLIYYSQIVNDFQKGDIAEGYSVSREKKESFPLTVTSAQKNPTAFYLCASSIVRDPVNEQFFGPGTRLTVL.

The chain carries TRBV6-4 and TRBJ1-5, with 10 positions matching TRBD1. Trimming took 6 bases from V and 8 from J; bases not matched to a gene: 4. The CDR3 loop spans 13 amino acids. Germline V CDR1 and CDR2: MRHNA, SNTAGT. The CDR3 region is CASSGQGGEPQHF. The CDR3 DNA follows: TGTGCCAGCAGCGGACAGGGGGGAGAGCCCCAGCATTTT.

V gene TRBV5-1 combines with J gene TRBJ2-1, with 10 bases matching TRBD2. V was clipped by 0 bases and J by 4 bases; unmatched bases: 13. Germline assignment: CDR1 SGHRS and CDR2 YFSETQ. This CDR3 is 19 amino acids long. CDR3 sequence reads: CASSLVPSGRTGSYNEQFF. Here the CDR3 DNA reads TGCGCCAGCAGCTTGGTCCCTAGCGGGAGAACGGGGTCTTACAATGAGCAGTTCTTC.

The rearrangement links TRBV7-6 to TRBJ2-3; no reliable D call. Trimming removed 2 bases at V and 0 bases at J, with 21 bases between. Germline V gene lookup returns CDR1 SGHVS and CDR2 FNYEAQ. This CDR3 is built from 19 residues. CDR3 in DNA: TGTGCCAGCAGCTTATATTATTCGGGTTACGCCTCTAGCACAGATACGCAGTATTTT. This encodes CASSLYYSGYASSTDTQYF.

The chain joins TRBV27 to TRBJ2-7; 8 nucleotides align to TRBD2. Trimming cost V 3 bases and J 4 bases; bases outside gene matches: 2. The germline gives CDR1 MNHEY, CDR2 SMNVEV (reference sequence). The CDR3 runs 13 residues. The CDR3 sequence is CASSFASGYEQYF. The CDR3 region has the DNA TGTGCCAGCAGTTTCGCTAGCGGGTACGAGCAGTACTTC.

The chain carries TRBV7-3 and TRBJ2-2, with a weak D call TRBD2 (6 bases). Germline CDR1 SGHTA, CDR2 FQGTGA. This CDR3 comprises 16 residues. The ends were cut back, 3 bases at V and 2 bases at J, with 13 bases in the middle. The CDR3 loop reads CASSFAGLANTGELFF. CDR3 nucleotide sequence: TGTGCCAGCAGCTTTGCGGGATTAGCAAACACCGGGGAGCTGTTTTTT.

The gene calls are TRBV27 and TRBJ2-7; D is possibly TRBD2 (5 bases). V dropped 5 bases and J dropped 4 bases, with 12 bases sitting between them. The CDR3 extends over 13 amino acids. Germline-derived CDR1 and CDR2 are MNHEY and SMNVEV (reference sequence). In nucleotides, the CDR3 is TGTGCCAGCAGTCTCGGGATTTCGTACGAGCAGTACTTC. This sequence encodes CASSLGISYEQYF.

This sequence joins TRBV19 and TRBJ2-5; D might be TRBD1 (7 bases). Germline CDR1 LNHDA, CDR2 SQIVND (reference sequence). Trimming left V 4 bases short and J 4 bases short, with 13 bases between. This CDR3 region has 14 residues. CDR3 in amino acids: CASSTVQGGETQYF. The CDR3 nucleotides read TGTGCCAGTAGTACGGTCCAGGGGGGAGAGACCCAGTACTTC. Drawing the rest from reference TRBV19 and TRBJ2-5, the complete variable domain is DGGITQSPKYLFRKEGQNVTLSCEQNLNHDAMYWYRQDPGQGLRLIYYSQIVNDFQKGDIAEGYSVSREKKESFPLTVTSAQKNPTAFYLCASSTVQGGETQYFGPGTRLLVL.

The count of this clone is one. The CDR3 loop reads CASSQEGAGTYEQYF. As DNA, the CDR3 is TGCGCCAGCAGCCAAGAAGGCGCGGGAACCTACGAGCAGTACTTC. The rearrangement links TRBV4-1 to TRBJ2-7; D might be TRBD2 (6 bases). The CDR3 is made up of 15 amino acids. V shed 0 bases and J shed 2 bases, with 11 bases lying between them. The germline gives CDR1 MGHRA, CDR2 YSYEKL.

This chain uses TRBV28 with TRBJ2-4; 9 bases fit TRBD1. Germline loops: CDR1 MDHEN, CDR2 SYDVKM. V dropped 6 bases and J dropped 0; count of bases not matched to a gene: 3. The CDR3 is 15 amino acids. The CDR3 sequence: CASSKQGAAKNIQYF. The CDR3 bases are TGTGCCAGCAGCAAACAGGGGGCAGCCAAAAACATTCAGTACTTC. The full variable domain, in which reference TRBV28 and TRBJ2-4 provide the parts outside the CDR3, is DVKVTQSSRYLVKRTGEKVFLECVQDMDHENMFWYRQDPGLGLRLIYFSYDVKMKEKGDIPEGYSVSREKKERFSLILESASTNQTSMYLCASSKQGAAKNIQYFGAGTRLSVL.

V usage is TRBV2 and J usage is TRBJ2-7, with D tentatively TRBD1 (7 bases). The CDR3 runs to 14 residues. V was shortened by 5 bases and J by 1 base, with 12 bases between the two germline ends. The germline V gene has CDR1 SNHLY and CDR2 FYNNEI. CDR3: CASSWGDSSYEQYF. The CDR3, as DNA: TGTGCCAGCAGTTGGGGGGACAGTTCCTACGAGCAGTACTTC. The whole variable domain, filled in from reference TRBV2 and TRBJ2-7, reads EPEVTQTPSHQVTQMGQEVILRCVPISNHLYFYWYRQILGQKVEFLVSFYNNEISEKSEIFDDQFSVERPDGSNFTLKIRSTKLEDSAMYFCASSWGDSSYEQYFGPGTRLTVT.

The J gene is TRBJ2-5, the V gene TRBV29-1; D gene uncertain. Between the trimmed V and J ends, which lost 7 bases and 2 bases, there was a span of 11 bases. Germline V gene sequence: CDR1 SQVTM, CDR2 ANQGSEA. CDR3 length: 12 residues. The chain's CDR3 is CSATPGQETQYF. The CDR3 DNA reads TGCAGCGCCACCCCCGGGCAAGAGACCCAGTACTTC.

CDR3 DNA: TGTGCCAGCAGCTTAGCATTCGGACTGACCTACGAGCAGTACTTC. This encodes CASSLAFGLTYEQYF. The chain employs TRBV7-9 and TRBJ2-7, with D possibly being TRBD2 (5 bases). The CDR3 has 15 amino acids. V shed 0 bases and J shed 2 bases, with 11 bases lying between them. The germline V gene has CDR1 SEHNR and CDR2 FQNEAQ (reference sequence).